The rows below give T cell receptor beta chains drawn from one sample of a study of blood T cell repertoires in COVID-19. The assay was immunoSEQ multiplex PCR, and TCRdb's table has in-frame clones only and misses some. Here the sample spans roughly 230,000 clones, 65% to 90% being singletons. Source material: peripheral blood. These receptors were obtained from a woman aged 45-59 years with acute or convalescent COVID-19. CDR3s include the opening cysteine and the closing phenylalanine or tryptophan.

j_gene: TRBJ1-1; v_gene: TRBV25-1; CDR3aa: CASSDVSGGTEAFF
j_gene: TRBJ1-5; v_gene: TRBV28; CDR3aa: CASSLFYRGGNQPQHF
j_gene: TRBJ2-3; v_gene: TRBV4-2; CDR3aa: CASSPKLAGGADTQYF
j_gene: TRBJ1-3; v_gene: TRBV28; CDR3aa: CASSFRSGTGNTIYF
j_gene: TRBJ2-7; v_gene: TRBV7-9; CDR3aa: CASSRQGAPLEQYF
j_gene: TRBJ1-2; v_gene: TRBV4-3; CDR3aa: CASSQDPTGGFYGYTF
j_gene: TRBJ1-5; v_gene: TRBV19; CDR3aa: CASSLGRIGEPQHF
j_gene: TRBJ2-3; v_gene: TRBV19; CDR3aa: CASSTQAGVGTDTQYF
j_gene: TRBJ2-2; v_gene: TRBV28; CDR3aa: CASRKASGRNTGELFF
j_gene: TRBJ2-2; v_gene: TRBV4-1; CDR3aa: CASSPGRGRSGELFF
j_gene: TRBJ2-3; v_gene: TRBV7-7; CDR3aa: CASSPTQSSDTQYF
j_gene: TRBJ2-3; v_gene: TRBV12-3/TRBV12-4; CDR3aa: CASSLPADTQYF
j_gene: TRBJ2-7; v_gene: TRBV6-5; CDR3aa: CASPSNRGSYEQYF
j_gene: TRBJ1-2; v_gene: TRBV19; CDR3aa: CASSISAGGAHYGYTF
j_gene: TRBJ1-3; v_gene: TRBV4-1; CDR3aa: CASSQDGQGYDTIYF
j_gene: TRBJ2-7; v_gene: TRBV19; CDR3aa: CASSIREDYEQYF
j_gene: TRBJ1-2; v_gene: TRBV7-2; CDR3aa: CASSPVVVRGGGYTF
j_gene: TRBJ1-5; v_gene: TRBV28; CDR3aa: CASSFAQGSNQPQHF
j_gene: TRBJ1-5; v_gene: TRBV7-2; CDR3aa: CASSLSSGVNQPQHF
j_gene: TRBJ1-5; v_gene: TRBV19; CDR3aa: CASSMGRDQPQHF
j_gene: TRBJ1-2; v_gene: TRBV3-1/TRBV3-2; CDR3aa: CASSQAGTVNYGYTF
j_gene: TRBJ1-6; v_gene: TRBV30; CDR3aa: CAWSDGTATSPLHF
j_gene: TRBJ1-5; v_gene: TRBV6-5; CDR3aa: CASRSAAVVQPQHF